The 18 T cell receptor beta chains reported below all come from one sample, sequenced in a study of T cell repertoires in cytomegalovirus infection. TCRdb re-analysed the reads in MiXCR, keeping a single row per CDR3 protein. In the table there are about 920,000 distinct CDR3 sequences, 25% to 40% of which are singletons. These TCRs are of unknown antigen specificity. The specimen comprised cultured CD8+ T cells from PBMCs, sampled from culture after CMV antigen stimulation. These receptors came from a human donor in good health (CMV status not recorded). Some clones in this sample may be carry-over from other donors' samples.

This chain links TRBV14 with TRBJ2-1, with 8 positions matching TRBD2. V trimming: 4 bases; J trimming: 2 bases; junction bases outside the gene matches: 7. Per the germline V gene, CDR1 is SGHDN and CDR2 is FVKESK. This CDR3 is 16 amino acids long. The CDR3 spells CASSPTGGAAYNEQFF. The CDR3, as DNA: TGTGCCAGCAGCCCCACCGGGGGGGCCGCCTACAATGAGCAGTTCTTC.

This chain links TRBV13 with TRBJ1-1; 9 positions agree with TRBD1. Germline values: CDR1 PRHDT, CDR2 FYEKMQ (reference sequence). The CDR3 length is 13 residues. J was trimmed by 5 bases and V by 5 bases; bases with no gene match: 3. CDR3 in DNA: TGTGCCAGCAGCGGACAGGGGAGGACTGAAGCTTTCTTT. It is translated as CASSGQGRTEAFF. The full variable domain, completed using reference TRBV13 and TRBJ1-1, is AAGVIQSPRHLIKEKRETATLKCYPIPRHDTVYWYQQGPGQDPQFLISFYEKMQSDKGSIPDRFSAQQFSDYHSELNMSSLELGDSALYFCASSGQGRTEAFFGQGTRLTVV.

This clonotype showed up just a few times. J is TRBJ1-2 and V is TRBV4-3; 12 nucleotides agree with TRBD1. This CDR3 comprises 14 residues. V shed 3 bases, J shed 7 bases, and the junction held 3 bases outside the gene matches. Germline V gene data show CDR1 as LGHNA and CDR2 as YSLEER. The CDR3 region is CASSQGTGGSGYTF. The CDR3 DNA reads TGCGCCAGCAGCCAGGGGACAGGGGGCAGTGGCTACACCTTC.

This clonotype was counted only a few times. CDR3 DNA: TGCAGTCCCCTCGCAGGGGAGGGTGAAAAACTGTTTTTT. Its protein product is CSPLAGEGEKLFF. The chain is built from TRBV20-1 and TRBJ1-4; D is possibly TRBD1 (6 bases). Germline V gene data show CDR1 as DFQATT and CDR2 as SNEGSKA (reference sequence). The V end was cut by 8 bases, the J end by 7 bases, with 17 bases between. The CDR3 sequence is 13 residues long.

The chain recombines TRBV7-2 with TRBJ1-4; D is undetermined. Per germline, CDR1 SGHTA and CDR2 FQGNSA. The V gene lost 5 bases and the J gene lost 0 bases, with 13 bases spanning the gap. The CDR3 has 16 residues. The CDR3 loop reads CASSPRHRATNEKLFF. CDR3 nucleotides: TGTGCCAGCAGCCCCAGACACCGTGCAACTAATGAAAAACTGTTTTTT. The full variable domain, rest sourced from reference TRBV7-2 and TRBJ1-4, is GAGVSQSPSNKVTEKGKDVELRCDPISGHTALYWYRQSLGQGLEFLIYFQGNSAPDKSGLPSDRFSAERTGGSVSTLTIQRTQQEDSAVYLCASSPRHRATNEKLFFGSGTQLSVL.

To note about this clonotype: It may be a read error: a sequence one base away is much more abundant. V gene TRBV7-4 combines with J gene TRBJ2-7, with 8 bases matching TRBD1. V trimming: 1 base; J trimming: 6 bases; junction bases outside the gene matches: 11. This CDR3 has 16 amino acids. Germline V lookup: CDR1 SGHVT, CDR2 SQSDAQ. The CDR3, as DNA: TGTGCCAGCAGCTTAGTACCTCCGGACAGGGTCAGCGAGCAGTACGTC. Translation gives CASSLVPPDRVSEQYV.

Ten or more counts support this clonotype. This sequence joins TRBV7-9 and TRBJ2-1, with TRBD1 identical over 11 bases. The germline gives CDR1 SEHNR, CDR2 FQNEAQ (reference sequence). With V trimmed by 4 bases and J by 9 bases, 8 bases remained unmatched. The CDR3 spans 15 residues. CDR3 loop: CASSSRDRGSGEQFF. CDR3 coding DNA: TGTGCCAGCAGCTCGCGGGACAGGGGGTCGGGTGAGCAGTTCTTC.

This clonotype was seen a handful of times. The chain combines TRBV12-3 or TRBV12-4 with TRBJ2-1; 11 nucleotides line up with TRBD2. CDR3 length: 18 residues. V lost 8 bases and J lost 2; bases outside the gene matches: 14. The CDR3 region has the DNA TGTGCCAGCGAAAAACTAGCGGGGGCCCCTCCTACCTACAATGAGCAGTTCTTC. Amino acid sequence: CASEKLAGAPPTYNEQFF.

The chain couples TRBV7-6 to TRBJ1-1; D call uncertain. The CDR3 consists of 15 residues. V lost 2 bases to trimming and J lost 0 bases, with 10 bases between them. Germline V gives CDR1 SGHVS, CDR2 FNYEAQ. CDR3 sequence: CASSLSEQMNTEAFF. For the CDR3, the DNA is TGTGCCAGCAGCTTATCGGAACAAATGAACACTGAAGCTTTCTTT.

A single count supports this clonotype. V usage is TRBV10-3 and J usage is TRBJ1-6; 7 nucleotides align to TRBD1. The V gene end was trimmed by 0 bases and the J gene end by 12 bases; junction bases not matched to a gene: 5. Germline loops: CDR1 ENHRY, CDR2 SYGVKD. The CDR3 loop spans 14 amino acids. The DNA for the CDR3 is TGTGCCATCAGTGAGTCAGCACAGGGGAAACCCCTCCACTTT. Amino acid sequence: CAISESAQGKPLHF.

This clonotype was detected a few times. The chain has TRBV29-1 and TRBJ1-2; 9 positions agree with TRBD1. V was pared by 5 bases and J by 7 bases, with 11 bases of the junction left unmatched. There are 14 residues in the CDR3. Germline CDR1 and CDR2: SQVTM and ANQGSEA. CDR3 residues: CSVLGQGSSGGYTF. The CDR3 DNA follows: TGCAGCGTTCTTGGACAGGGGAGTTCGGGTGGCTACACCTTC.

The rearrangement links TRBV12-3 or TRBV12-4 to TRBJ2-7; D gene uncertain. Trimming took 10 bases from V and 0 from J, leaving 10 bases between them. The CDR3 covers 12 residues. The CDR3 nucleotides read TGTGCCACTATGGACGGCTCCTACGAGCAGTACTTC. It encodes CATMDGSYEQYF.

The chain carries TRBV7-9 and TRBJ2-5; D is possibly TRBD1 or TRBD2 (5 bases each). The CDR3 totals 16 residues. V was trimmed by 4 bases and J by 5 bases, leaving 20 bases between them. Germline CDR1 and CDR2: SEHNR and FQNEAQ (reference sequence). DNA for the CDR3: TGTGCCAGCAGCTCTGCAGACGTTCGGGACGCCGAGACCCAGTACTTC. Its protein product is CASSSADVRDAETQYF.

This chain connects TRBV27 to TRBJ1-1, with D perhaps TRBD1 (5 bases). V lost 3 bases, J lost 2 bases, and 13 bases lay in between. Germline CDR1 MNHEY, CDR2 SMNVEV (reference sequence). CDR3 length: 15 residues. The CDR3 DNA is TGTGCCAGCAGTTTGTACGGGACGGCCAACACTGAAGCTTTCTTT. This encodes CASSLYGTANTEAFF.

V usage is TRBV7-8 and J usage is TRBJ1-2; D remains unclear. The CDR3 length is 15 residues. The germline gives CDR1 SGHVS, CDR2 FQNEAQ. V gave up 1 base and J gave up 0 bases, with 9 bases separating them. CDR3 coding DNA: TGTGCCAGCAGCTTAGGGCGGAGAGCTAACTATGGCTACACCTTC. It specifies CASSLGRRANYGYTF.

The CDR3 loop reads CASSLEWLVAADGYTF. DNA of the CDR3: TGTGCCAGCAGCTTAGAGTGGTTGGTTGCGGCGGATGGCTACACCTTC. The J gene is TRBJ1-2, the V gene TRBV7-2; D uncertain. This CDR3 is built from 16 residues. V lost 1 base, J lost 6 bases, and 18 bases lay in between. In germline, CDR1 is SGHTA, CDR2 FQGNSA.

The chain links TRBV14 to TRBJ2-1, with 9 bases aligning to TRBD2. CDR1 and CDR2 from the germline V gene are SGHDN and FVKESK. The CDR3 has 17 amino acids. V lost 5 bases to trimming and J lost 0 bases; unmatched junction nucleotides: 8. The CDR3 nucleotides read TGTGCCAGCAGCGGACAAGCGGGGGGACTCTCCTACAATGAGCAGTTCTTC. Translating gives CASSGQAGGLSYNEQFF.

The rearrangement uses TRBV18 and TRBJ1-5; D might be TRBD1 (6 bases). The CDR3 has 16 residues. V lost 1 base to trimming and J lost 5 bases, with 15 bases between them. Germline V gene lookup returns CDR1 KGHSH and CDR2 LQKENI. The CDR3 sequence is CASSPRSAGVYQPQHF. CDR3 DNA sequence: TGTGCCAGCTCACCACGATCGGCAGGGGTCTATCAGCCCCAGCATTTT.